The rows below give T cell receptor beta chains drawn from one sample of a study of cytotoxic CD8 clonotypes in ibrutinib-treated CLL. The table came from immunoSEQ multiplex PCR; TCRdb's copy has only in-frame clones and leaves some out. This table has around 200,000 clones, 75% to 85% appearing once. The source was PBMCs, collected after 12 months of ibrutinib treatment. The receptors come from a human donor with chronic lymphocytic leukemia. Both conserved end residues are part of each CDR3. The order of the fields is J gene, V gene, clone size, D gene, CDR3 DNA, CDR3 protein. D genes are given only for firm matches. Size tells how often a clone was seen (once, few, many) or the class of an expanded clone, and some rows leave it out.

TRBJ2-3 TRBV15 - TRBD2 TGTGCCACCAGCTTAGGGACTAGCGGCTCCACAGATACGCAGTATTTT CATSLGTSGSTDTQYF
TRBJ1-3 TRBV28 - TRBD1 TGTGCCAGCAGTTCACGACAGGGGGCCTCTGGAAACACCATATATTTT CASSSRQGASGNTIYF
TRBJ2-5 TRBV13 - - TGTGCCAGCGAGCTCGGGGGACTCCAAGAGACCCAGTACTTC CASELGGLQETQYF
TRBJ2-5 TRBV6-1 many - TGTGCCAGCGATCCGGGGGCGGGTGGGGAGACCCAGTACTTC CASDPGAGGETQYF
TRBJ2-2 TRBV11-2 - - TGTGCCAGCAGCTTTTTAGATCCCGGGGAGCTGTTTTTT CASSFLDPGELFF
TRBJ2-7 TRBV5-1 - - TGCGCCAGCAGCTTGGGGGATCCGCCATACGAGCAGTACTTC CASSLGDPPYEQYF
TRBJ2-7 TRBV5-1 - TRBD2 TGCGCCAGCAGCCCAGTAGCGGGAGAATTGGGCGAGCAGTACTTC CASSPVAGELGEQYF
TRBJ1-3 TRBV28 - TRBD1 TGTGCCAGCAGTATGGACAGGGCTGGAAACACCATATATTTT CASSMDRAGNTIYF
TRBJ1-2 TRBV2 - TRBD1 TGTGCCAGCAGTAGACAGGGGGCCCTCTATGGCTACACCTTC CASSRQGALYGYTF
TRBJ2-7 TRBV28 - - TGTGCTAGCAGTTTCTCATTGCGTGGGGCCAGATACGAGCAGTACTTC CASSFSLRGARYEQYF
TRBJ1-2 TRBV19 - - TGTGCCAGTAGTCGGACAGTCTATGGCTACACCTTC CASSRTVYGYTF
TRBJ1-1 TRBV7-3 - - TGTGCCTCGGGGCAGGGGAACCCTAACACTGAAGCTTTCTTT CASGQGNPNTEAFF
TRBJ2-7 TRBV2 - TRBD1 TGTGCCAGCCTCGTCCCGACAGGGGCCTTCTACGAGCAGTACTTC CASLVPTGAFYEQYF
TRBJ2-2 TRBV19 - TRBD1 TGTGCCAGCAGGACAGGGTGGGTCGTCGGGGAGCTGTTTTTT CASRTGWVVGELFF
TRBJ1-5 TRBV5-1 - - TGCGCCAGCAGCTTGGCGGGTTCAGCCCAGCATTTT CASSLAGSAQHF
TRBJ1-5 TRBV6-5 - TRBD1 TGTGCCAGCAGTGGGACAGGGACCACTCAGCCCCAGCATTTT CASSGTGTTQPQHF
TRBJ1-2 TRBV20-1 few - TGCAGTGCCCCCAACGGGTGGGGCTACACCTTC CSAPNGWGYTF
TRBJ1-3 TRBV6-5 - - TGTGCCAGCAGTTACTCTGCCGGAAACACCATATATTTT CASSYSAGNTIYF
TRBJ2-3 TRBV4-1 - TRBD2 TGCGCCAGCAGCCAAACTAGACTAGCGGGAGGGAAATGGACAGATACGCAGTATTTT CASSQTRLAGGKWTDTQYF
TRBJ1-1 TRBV6-6 - - TGTGCCAGCAGGGGGGGACAGAACACTGAAGCTTTCTTT CASRGGQNTEAFF
TRBJ1-1 TRBV6-1 once - TGTGCCAGCAGCGAAGTGGGCATTGCTGAAGCTTTCTTT CASSEVGIAEAFF
TRBJ1-2 TRBV16 - TRBD1 TGTGCCAGCAGCCAATCTGGGCAGGGGGCGCGTGGCTACACCTTC CASSQSGQGARGYTF
TRBJ2-7 TRBV7-9 many - TGTGCCAGCAGCCTGGGCAACGAGCAGTACTTC CASSLGNEQYF
TRBJ2-7 TRBV28 - TRBD2 TGTGCCAGCACAGCGGGAGGGCGGGTGCAGTACTTC CASTAGGRVQYF
TRBJ2-5 TRBV2 - TRBD1 TGTGCCAGCAGTGGGGGACAGGGACAAGAGACCCAGTACTTC CASSGGQGQETQYF
TRBJ2-3 TRBV15 - TRBD2 TGTGCCACAAGCCACCCAGTAGGACTAGGGTTCGCAGATACGCAGTATTTT CATSHPVGLGFADTQYF
TRBJ1-2 TRBV10-3 few - TGTGCCATCAGTGATTCGGGTATTCAGTATGGCTACACCTTC CAISDSGIQYGYTF
TRBJ2-6 TRBV9 - - TGTGCCAGCAGTGGACTCGGTACTGGGGCCAACGTCCTGACTTTC CASSGLGTGANVLTF
TRBJ1-6 TRBV30 once - TGTGCCTGGGGAGGGGGGGGTCGGTCACCCCTCCACTTT CAWGGGGRSPLHF
TRBJ2-7 TRBV10-3 - TRBD2 TGTGCCATCAGTGAGCTTCTAGCGGGCTACGAGCAGTACTTC CAISELLAGYEQYF
TRBJ1-2 TRBV28 - - TGTGCCAGCAGCTTTATGGGACATGGCTACACCTTC CASSFMGHGYTF
TRBJ1-6 TRBV6-1 - TRBD1 TGTGCCAGCAGTGCTATCCGGGACAGGGGTCTGTATAATTCACCCCTCCACTTT CASSAIRDRGLYNSPLHF
TRBJ2-1 TRBV5-1 - TRBD2 TGCGCCAGCAGCTTGAGACTAGCGGGGTACAATGAGCAGTTCTTC CASSLRLAGYNEQFF
TRBJ1-1 TRBV18 - TRBD1 TGTGCCACGTCGACAGGGGGCACGGACACTGAAGCTTTCTTT CATSTGGTDTEAFF
TRBJ1-1 TRBV27 - - TGTGCCAGCCTTTCTCAGCCGAACACTGAAGCTTTCTTT CASLSQPNTEAFF
TRBJ2-5 TRBV6-5 - - TGTGCCAGCAGTTACTCCAAGACGGCTCAAGAGACCCAGTACTTC CASSYSKTAQETQYF
TRBJ2-7 TRBV14 - - TGTGCCAGCAGCCAGTGGGGGACGCCCTACGAGCAGTACTTC CASSQWGTPYEQYF
TRBJ2-1 TRBV5-4 - - TGTGCCAGCAGCTTGAGGGCAGGGGTGGCCAATGAGCAGTTCTTC CASSLRAGVANEQFF
TRBJ2-2 TRBV6-5 - TRBD1 TGTGCCAGCAGGGGGACAGCGAACACCGGGGAGCTGTTTTTT CASRGTANTGELFF
TRBJ1-2 TRBV2 - - TGTGCCAGCAGAGCGGACGCCAACTTCCTCTATGGCTACACCTTC CASRADANFLYGYTF
TRBJ2-7 TRBV10-3 - - TGTGCCATCAGTGAGTCGAGTTATGGTTACGAGCAGTACTTC CAISESSYGYEQYF
TRBJ1-4 TRBV2 - - TGTGCCAGCAGCTTAACGCCGGACAGCGCCTTTGCAACTAATGAAAAACTGTTTTTT CASSLTPDSAFATNEKLFF
TRBJ2-7 TRBV27 - - TGTGCCAGCAGTTTACTCGGGGGTCGAGAGCAGTACTTC CASSLLGGREQYF
TRBJ2-7 TRBV5-1 - TRBD2 TGCGCCAGCAGCTTGGAGGTGACTAGCGGGGACTACGAGCAGTACTTC CASSLEVTSGDYEQYF
TRBJ2-7 TRBV29-1 - TRBD1 TGCAGCGTTGAGGACAGGGTGGCCTACGAGCAGTACTTC CSVEDRVAYEQYF
TRBJ2-1 TRBV7-9 - - TGTGCCCTTGGGCGGCAGGGGTATTCCTACAATGAGCAGTTCTTC CALGRQGYSYNEQFF
TRBJ2-2 TRBV11-2 - - TGTGCCAGCAGCTGGTGGAAGCAGAACACCGGGGAGCTGTTTTTT CASSWWKQNTGELFF
TRBJ1-2 TRBV9 - - TGTGCCAGCAGCCCACTGGTTTCTAACTATGGCTACACCTTC CASSPLVSNYGYTF
TRBJ1-1 TRBV5-1 - - TGCGCCAGCAGCTTGACAACGGACCTAAACACTGAAGCTTTCTTT CASSLTTDLNTEAFF
TRBJ2-5 TRBV6-5 once - TGTGCCAGCAGGACCGGGACTGGACAAGAGACCCAGTACTTC CASRTGTGQETQYF
TRBJ2-1 TRBV7-9 - TRBD2 TGTGCCAGCAGCGATACCATGACTAGCACACCATACAATGAGCAGTTCTTC CASSDTMTSTPYNEQFF
TRBJ1-1 TRBV4-1 - - TGCGCCAGCAGCCGACACAGAGGGAGTGAAGCTTTCTTT CASSRHRGSEAFF
TRBJ2-1 TRBV6-1 - - TGTGCCAGCACCCTACCCTCCAATGAGCAGTTCTTC CASTLPSNEQFF